One sample yielded the 31 T cell receptor beta chains listed below, sequenced in a study of T cells in Graves' hyperthyroidism and ophthalmopathy. TCR beta CDR3 sequences were amplified from RNA transcripts. The HTBI primer set was used in a first-round RT-PCR of the TCR CDR3. TCRdb used MiXCR to reprocess the multiplex PCR reads, holding one entry per CDR3 protein. The profile shows about 300,000 distinct CDR3 sequences, less than 30% of them singletons. Sequenced sample: blood. Every receptor here comes from a man in his forties with Graves' hyperthyroidism that later progressed to Graves' ophthalmopathy.

This clonotype turned up a few times. This chain links TRBV28 with TRBJ1-3; D gene unclear. The germline V gene has CDR1 MDHEN and CDR2 SYDVKM. Trimming took 1 base from V and 7 from J, leaving 2 bases between them. This CDR3 spans 11 amino acids. The DNA for the CDR3 is TGTGCCAGCAGTTTATTGAACACCATATATTTT. Protein product: CASSLLNTIYF.

This clonotype was seen ten or more times. The rearrangement uses TRBV6-5 and TRBJ1-1; 9 bases fit TRBD1. Germline loops: CDR1 MNHEY, CDR2 SVGAGI. This CDR3 comprises 15 residues. V was clipped by 2 bases and J by 7 bases; unmatched bases: 8. This CDR3 reads CASSYRPTGGNEAFF. The CDR3 coding sequence is TGTGCCAGCAGTTACCGCCCGACAGGGGGAAATGAAGCTTTCTTT.

The rearrangement links TRBV5-1 to TRBJ2-7; a weak D match, TRBD2 (6 bases). This CDR3 has 15 amino acids. The germline gives CDR1 SGHRS, CDR2 YFSETQ. With 4 bases removed from V and 2 bases from J, the gap between germline ends came to 16 bases. CDR3 in DNA: TGCGCCAGCAGCGAGGGACTTAGGGCAACCTACGAGCAGTACTTC. This sequence encodes CASSEGLRATYEQYF.

This clonotype was observed many times. The V call is TRBV29-1, the J call TRBJ1-2; no reliable D call. V was cut by 1 base and J by 1 base, with 7 bases left in between. Germline V lookup: CDR1 SQVTM, CDR2 ANQGSEA. The CDR3 sequence is 13 residues long. CDR3 amino acids: CSVEGWDNYGYTF. As DNA, the CDR3 is TGCAGCGTTGAAGGCTGGGATAACTATGGCTACACCTTC.

V gene TRBV10-3 combines with J gene TRBJ1-1; 9 positions match TRBD1. Germline CDR1 reads ENHRY; CDR2 reads SYGVKD. The CDR3 is made up of 14 amino acids. V lost 6 bases and J lost 1; bases outside the gene matches: 3. CDR3 nucleotide sequence: TGTGCCATCAGCATGGACAGGGGGAACACTGAAGCTTTCTTT. This codes for CAISMDRGNTEAFF.

This CDR3 reads CASSEGSGVSGANVLTF. Written as DNA, the CDR3 is TGCGCCAGCAGTGAGGGGTCGGGCGTCTCTGGGGCCAACGTCCTGACTTTC. The chain recombines TRBV10-2 with TRBJ2-6, with D hard to call. CDR1 and CDR2 (germline): WSHSY, SAAADI. The CDR3 has 17 amino acids. Trimming cost V 2 bases and J 0 bases, with 11 bases left between them.

The rearrangement uses TRBV12-3 or TRBV12-4 and TRBJ1-5; D uncertain. V lost 6 bases to trimming and J lost 6 bases, with 15 bases between them. The CDR3 length is 14 residues. The CDR3 nucleotides are TGTGCCAGCAGACCCGACACGGGCTTTCAGCCCCAGCATTTT. Translating it yields CASRPDTGFQPQHF.

A few counts support this clonotype. Germline and junction disagree at one end, which may indicate a read error. The chain couples TRBV10-1 to TRBJ2-5, with 8 bases fitting TRBD2. The CDR3 consists of 14 residues. In germline, CDR1 is WNHNN, CDR2 SYGVQD (reference sequence). As DNA, the CDR3 is TGCGCCAGCAGTGAGACTAGCGGACAAGAGGCCCAGTACTTC. Amino acid sequence: CASSETSGQEAQYF.

The sample holds a few counts of this clonotype. The chain carries TRBV6-5 and TRBJ1-2; TRBD1 agrees at 7 bases. The CDR3 is 15 amino acids. V was pared by 2 bases and J by 4 bases, with 7 bases of the junction left unmatched. Germline loops: CDR1 MNHEY, CDR2 SVGAGI. The CDR3 loop reads CASSYTSRDSYGYTF. The CDR3, as DNA: TGTGCCAGCAGTTACACGTCCCGGGACAGCTATGGCTACACCTTC.

This clonotype was seen repeatedly, ten times or more. This chain uses TRBV10-3 with TRBJ1-5, with a possible D match to TRBD1 (6 bases). The germline CDR1 and CDR2 sequences are ENHRY and SYGVKD. The CDR3 is made up of 17 amino acids. V lost 0 bases, J lost 0 bases, and 12 bases lay in between. As DNA, the CDR3 is TGTGCCATCAGTGAGTCCCGGACAGCCTATAGCAATCAGCCCCAGCATTTT. Protein: CAISESRTAYSNQPQHF.

In this sample, this clonotype turned up many times. The CDR3 loop reads CASSQAPDRGLQTQYF. The CDR3 region has the DNA TGTGCCAGCAGCCAAGCTCCTGACAGGGGGTTACAGACCCAGTACTTC. J is TRBJ2-5 and V is TRBV14, with TRBD1 identical over 9 bases. The CDR3 covers 16 residues. The junction had 9 bases not matched to a gene; V was cut back by 1 base and J by 6 bases. CDR1 SGHDN and CDR2 FVKESK come from the germline V gene.

Many counts were recorded for this clonotype. This chain uses TRBV27 with TRBJ2-7, with 11 bases lining up with TRBD2. The germline V gene encodes CDR1 MNHEY and CDR2 SMNVEV (reference sequence). The CDR3 is made up of 17 amino acids. The ends lost 2 bases at V and 0 bases at J; junction bases unmatched: 6. CDR3 sequence (DNA): TGTGCCAGCAGTTTAGCTAGCGGGAGGACTAGCTCCTACGAGCAGTACTTC. Protein product: CASSLASGRTSSYEQYF.

This clonotype occurred many times. The J gene is TRBJ2-7, the V gene TRBV12-3 or TRBV12-4; 9 bases are a match to TRBD2. This CDR3 comprises 14 residues. After removal of 6 bases from V and 9 bases from J, the junction contained 12 bases not matched to a gene. The DNA for the CDR3 is TGTGCCAGCAGCCCTCGCCGGACTAGCGCTGTGCAGTACTTC. Its protein is CASSPRRTSAVQYF.

This clonotype was recorded only once. This sequence joins TRBV6-1 and TRBJ1-1; D call uncertain. The V end was cut by 7 bases, the J end by 5 bases, with 20 bases between. There are 15 residues in the CDR3. Looked up from germline, CDR1 is MNHNS and CDR2 is SASEGT. The CDR3 here is CASTSMAFQGTEAFF. CDR3 bases: TGTGCCAGCACCTCCATGGCCTTTCAAGGGACTGAAGCTTTCTTT.

The rearrangement uses TRBV6-1 and TRBJ2-2; D ambiguous. Germline lookup yields CDR1 MNHNS and CDR2 SASEGT. V lost 6 bases and J lost 1, with 12 bases in between. The CDR3 totals 15 residues. This CDR3 is CASRGWWLNTGELFF. The CDR3 DNA sequence: TGTGCCAGCAGGGGTTGGTGGCTGAACACCGGGGAGCTGTTTTTT.

This clonotype was seen many times. The J gene is TRBJ2-7, the V gene TRBV5-1; D might be TRBD1 (6 bases). V was clipped by 4 bases and J by 0 bases, with 14 bases between them. The CDR3 loop spans 15 amino acids. In germline, CDR1 is SGHRS, CDR2 YFSETQ. CDR3 region: CASSKRRDNSYEQYF. The CDR3 coding sequence is TGCGCCAGCAGCAAACGACGGGACAACTCCTACGAGCAGTACTTC.

Many counts were recorded for this clonotype. The gene calls are TRBV11-1 and TRBJ2-7; D remains unclear. From germline, CDR1 is SGHAT and CDR2 FQDESV (reference sequence). The V end was cut by 4 bases, the J end by 4 bases, with 11 bases between. This CDR3 is built from 13 residues. CDR3 DNA sequence: TGTGCCAGCAGCTCGAGATCCCAGTACGAGCAGTACTTC. This gives the protein CASSSRSQYEQYF. The whole variable domain, filled in from reference TRBV11-1 and TRBJ2-7, reads EAEVAQSPRYKITEKSQAVAFWCDPISGHATLYWYRQILGQGPELLVQFQDESVVDDSQLPKDRFSAERLKGVDSTLKIQPAELGDSAMYLCASSSRSQYEQYFGPGTRLTVT.

The rearrangement uses TRBV20-1 and TRBJ2-7; D perhaps matches TRBD1 (6 bases). V shed 3 bases and J shed 3 bases, with 12 bases lying between them. Germline assignment: CDR1 DFQATT and CDR2 SNEGSKA (reference sequence). The CDR3 totals 13 residues. The CDR3: CSARYGTHYEQYF. As DNA, the CDR3 is TGCAGTGCTAGGTACGGGACACACTACGAGCAGTACTTC.

V is TRBV7-9 and J is TRBJ2-7; TRBD2 might be the D (6 bases). V gave up 3 bases and J gave up 6 bases, with 15 bases separating them. The CDR3 contains 14 residues. Looked up from germline, CDR1 is SEHNR and CDR2 is FQNEAQ (reference sequence). The CDR3 loop reads CASSFAGRYGEQYF. The CDR3 DNA is TGTGCCAGCAGCTTCGCAGGGAGGTATGGCGAGCAGTACTTC.

This chain joins TRBV20-1 and TRBJ1-2, with D unclear. The germline CDR1 and CDR2 sequences are DFQATT and SNEGSKA (reference sequence). This CDR3 has 13 amino acids. Trimming pared 5 bases from V and 0 bases from J, leaving 10 bases between. The CDR3 region is CSAHLVTNYGYTF. In nucleotides, the CDR3 is TGCAGTGCTCACCTGGTCACTAACTATGGCTACACCTTC.

This clonotype was counted only a few times. J is TRBJ1-5 and V is TRBV30; D possibly corresponds to TRBD1 (6 bases). Per germline, CDR1 GTSNPN and CDR2 SVGIG (reference sequence). CDR3 length: 18 amino acids. V lost 1 base and J 0 bases, leaving 19 bases between the germline ends. The CDR3 DNA reads as TGTGCCTGGAGTGCCCGGGGAGGGGGATTTGGTAGCAATCAGCCCCAGCATTTT. This gives the protein CAWSARGGGFGSNQPQHF.

This clonotype has a count of ten or more. CDR3 DNA: TGTGCCTGGAGCAACTCCAGGGTTGCCAAAAACATTCAGTACTTC. Amino acids: CAWSNSRVAKNIQYF. The rearrangement uses TRBV30 and TRBJ2-4; D perhaps matches TRBD1 (5 bases). CDR1 is GTSNPN, CDR2 SVGIG, per germline (reference sequence). Trimming took off 3 bases at V and 1 base at J, with 13 bases between the two ends. The CDR3 consists of 15 residues. Filled out from reference TRBV30 and TRBJ2-4, the complete variable domain reads SQTIHQWPATLVQPVGSPLSLECTVEGTSNPNLYWYRQAAGRGLQLLFYSVGIGQISSEVPQNLSASRPQDRQFILSSKKLLLSDSGFYLCAWSNSRVAKNIQYFGAGTRLSVL.

This clonotype was seen ten or more times. The chain is built from TRBV29-1 and TRBJ1-2; the match to TRBD1 covers 9 bases. There are 12 residues in the CDR3. The trim removed 6 bases at V and 4 bases at J, leaving 3 bases unmatched. Germline V gives CDR1 SQVTM, CDR2 ANQGSEA. The CDR3 DNA sequence: TGCAGCGTCGAACAGGGGGCCTATGGCTACACCTTC. Translating gives CSVEQGAYGYTF.

At least ten counts were recorded for this clonotype. The chain combines TRBV15 with TRBJ2-7; 8 nucleotides align to TRBD1. The CDR3 runs 17 residues. V was clipped by 0 bases and J by 3 bases; unmatched bases: 10. In germline, CDR1 is LNHNV, CDR2 YYDKDF (reference sequence). The chain's CDR3 is CATSRDSIHRGNYEQYF. In DNA form, the CDR3 reads TGTGCCACCAGCAGAGATTCAATACACAGGGGGAACTACGAGCAGTACTTC. The entire variable domain, with the rest obtained from reference TRBV15 and TRBJ2-7, is as follows: DAMVIQNPRYQVTQFGKPVTLSCSQTLNHNVMYWYQQKSSQAPKLLFHYYDKDFNNEADTPDNFQSRRPNTSFCFLDIRSPGLGDTAMYLCATSRDSIHRGNYEQYFGPGTRLTVT.

In its sample, this clonotype was seen many times. The chain uses TRBV11-2 and TRBJ2-5; 8 bases are shared with TRBD1. The V gene's germline CDR1 is SGHAT and CDR2 FQNNGV. The CDR3 runs to 14 residues. Trimming at V came to 4 bases and at J to 5 bases, leaving 6 bases not matched to a gene. The CDR3 spells CASSSSGGRETQYF. The CDR3 DNA sequence: TGTGCCAGCAGCTCCTCAGGGGGCAGGGAGACCCAGTACTTC.

Many counts were recorded for this clonotype. The rearrangement joins TRBV6-5 to TRBJ1-2; weak D call: TRBD1 (6 bases). CDR3 length: 16 residues. V was trimmed by 4 bases and J by 8 bases, leaving 23 bases between them. Germline lookup yields CDR1 MNHEY and CDR2 SVGAGI. The CDR3 nucleotides are TGTGCCAGCAGTTTCAACGTATTCGGGGGGCCAGAGGGCTACACCTTC. It specifies CASSFNVFGGPEGYTF.

This clonotype was observed at least ten times. The gene calls are TRBV6-1 and TRBJ2-7; D possibly corresponds to TRBD1 (6 bases). The germline V gene has CDR1 MNHNS and CDR2 SASEGT. This CDR3 comprises 14 residues. V shed 6 bases and J shed 0 bases, with 12 bases lying between them. CDR3 in amino acids: CASRNGQHSYEQYF. As DNA, the CDR3 is TGTGCCAGCAGAAACGGACAGCACTCCTACGAGCAGTACTTC.

There are many counts of this clonotype. The J gene is TRBJ2-2, the V gene TRBV11-1; the D is unclear. The germline V and J ends were trimmed by 3 bases and 5 bases, with 10 bases remaining between them. The germline V gene has CDR1 SGHAT and CDR2 FQDESV (reference sequence). The CDR3 consists of 14 residues. CDR3 nucleotide sequence: TGTGCCAGCAGCTTGCCAGGCCGTACCGGGGAGCTGTTTTTT. It yields the protein CASSLPGRTGELFF.

V usage is TRBV12-3 or TRBV12-4 and J usage is TRBJ1-2; no reliable D call. Trimming cost V 6 bases and J 5 bases, with 13 bases left between them. This CDR3 is built from 13 residues. CDR3 nucleotide sequence: TGTGCCAGCAGCCCCAACAGAGGTTATGGCTACACCTTC. Translating it yields CASSPNRGYGYTF.

The chain links TRBV6-1 to TRBJ1-5; D gene uncertain. The V and J ends lost 5 bases and 3 bases respectively, with 14 bases between them. The germline CDR1 and CDR2 sequences are MNHNS and SASEGT. The CDR3 contains 15 residues. CDR3 residues: CASSTRTATNQPQHF. In DNA, the CDR3 is TGTGCCAGCAGTACCCGGACGGCCACCAATCAGCCCCAGCATTTT.

This clonotype was recorded at least ten times. The chain employs TRBV30 and TRBJ2-7; TRBD1 might be the D (6 bases). Trimming left V 4 bases short and J 12 bases short, with 16 bases between. The CDR3 totals 11 residues. CDR1 and CDR2 from the germline V gene are GTSNPN and SVGIG (reference sequence). CDR3 region: CAWKGGWRRYF. In DNA, the CDR3 is TGTGCCTGGAAAGGGGGTTGGCGGCGGTACTTC.